The 10 T cell receptor beta chains below all came from one sample that was sequenced in a study of vaccination and CD4 T cells after COVID-19. What these receptors recognize is not known. The treatment was: roughly 11-day PBMC culture with coronavirus spike peptide pools or control peptides (ViraFEST assay). The study sequenced cultured CD4+ T cell DNA using the Oncomine TCR Beta short-read assay. TCRdb reprocessed the PCR reads via MiXCR and lists one record per CDR3 protein. The sample carries about 10,000 distinct CDR3 sequences, around 68% recorded once. Material for sequencing was CD4+ T cells from blood, cultured in vitro. Receptors were obtained from a human donor who had recovered from COVID-19.

This chain connects TRBV11-3 to TRBJ1-2; 7 bases match TRBD1. J gave up 8 bases and V 1 base, and 7 bases lay outside the gene matches. Germline V gives CDR1 SGHNT, CDR2 YENEEA. The CDR3 has 14 residues. CDR3 sequence: CASSLGAGGDGYTF. DNA of the CDR3: TGTGCCAGCAGCTTAGGTGCAGGGGGAGACGGCTACACCTTC.

This chain connects TRBV7-2 to TRBJ1-2; D is unclear. The ends were cut back, 6 bases at V and 7 bases at J, with 15 bases in the middle. The length of the CDR3 is 13 residues. Germline V gene data show CDR1 as SGHTA and CDR2 as FQGNSA. In DNA form, the CDR3 reads TGTGCCAGCAGTCCACCGGGGTTGGGTGGCTACACCTTC. It encodes CASSPPGLGGYTF.

This rearrangement joins TRBV12-3 or TRBV12-4 to TRBJ1-5; D not certain. The CDR3 length is 14 residues. Trimming took off 3 bases at V and 1 base at J, with 7 bases between the two ends. CDR3 in DNA: TGTGCCAGCAGTTTCGGACCCAGCAATCAGCCCCAGCATTTT. It specifies CASSFGPSNQPQHF.

This clonotype has only one observation. This sequence joins TRBV5-4 and TRBJ1-2; 7 nucleotides line up with TRBD1. From germline, CDR1 is SGHNT and CDR2 YYREEE (reference sequence). With V trimmed by 3 bases and J by 4 bases, 6 bases remained unmatched. The CDR3 is 14 amino acids. CDR3 bases: TGTGCCAGCAGCTGGGAGACAGGGTTCTATGGCTACACCTTC. This gives the protein CASSWETGFYGYTF.

The chain combines TRBV7-9 with TRBJ1-2; TRBD1 matches at 8 bases. The trim removed 5 bases at V and 5 bases at J, leaving 10 bases unmatched. CDR3 size: 15 residues. Germline V gives CDR1 SEHNR, CDR2 FQNEAQ (reference sequence). The CDR3 sequence: CASSLPYRGVYGYTF. For the CDR3, the DNA is TGTGCCAGCAGCCTACCTTACAGGGGGGTATATGGCTACACCTTC.

The CDR3 nucleotides are TGTGCCAGCAGCCCCGCACAGATACGCATGAATACGCAGTATTTT. The encoded protein is CASSPAQIRMNTQYF. The V call is TRBV11-2, the J call TRBJ2-3; D call uncertain. The length of the CDR3 is 15 residues. V was pared by 5 bases and J by 7 bases, with 19 bases between. Germline V CDR1 and CDR2: SGHAT, FQNNGV.

V is TRBV6-2 or TRBV6-3 and J is TRBJ2-7, with a weak D call TRBD2 (6 bases). Looked up from germline, CDR1 is MNHEY and CDR2 is SVGEGT. This CDR3 region has 16 residues. Trimming shortened V by 4 bases and J by 0 bases, and 16 bases separated the two germline ends. Here the CDR3 reads CASSFPMAGSSYEQYF. The CDR3 nucleotides read TGTGCCAGCAGTTTTCCGATGGCGGGGAGCTCCTACGAGCAGTACTTC.

V and J are TRBV21-1 and TRBJ1-1; TRBD1, the table's D call, was not compared with the DNA. TRBV21-1 is tagged as a pseudogene. There are 16 residues in the CDR3. CDR3 protein: CASSKEGRSRVTEAFF. The CDR3 region has the DNA TGTGCCAGCAGCAAAGAGGGTCGGTCCCGGGTCACTGAAGCTTTCTTT.

This clonotype is large by share. The chain couples TRBV2 to TRBJ2-5; TRBD1 aligns across 8 bases. CDR1 and CDR2 from the germline V gene are SNHLY and FYNNEI. V shed 5 bases and J 4 bases; nucleotides not matched to a gene: 6. This CDR3 is 14 amino acids long. For the CDR3, the DNA is TGTGCCAGCAGTAACCAGGGACAGGTAGAGACCCAGTACTTC. Its translation is CASSNQGQVETQYF. The entire variable domain, with the rest obtained from reference TRBV2 and TRBJ2-5, is as follows: EPEVTQTPSHQVTQMGQEVILRCVPISNHLYFYWYRQILGQKVEFLVSFYNNEISEKSEIFDDQFSVERPDGSNFTLKIRSTKLEDSAMYFCASSNQGQVETQYFGPGTRLLVL.

The chain joins TRBV30 to TRBJ1-5; the D is unclear. The germline V gene encodes CDR1 GTSNPN and CDR2 SVGIG (reference sequence). The ends were cut back, 3 bases at V and 0 bases at J, with 9 bases in the middle. This CDR3 contains 14 residues. The CDR3 loop reads CAWSEGLSNQPQHF. The CDR3 nucleotides read TGTGCCTGGAGCGAGGGCCTTAGCAATCAGCCCCAGCATTTT.